The TCR beta chain under discussion was sequenced for a study of blood T cell repertoires in COVID-19. Across the study: Samples taken during acute and convalescent COVID-19 were collected in the United States, Italy and Spain. Nucleic acid was either cDNA or gDNA, and it came from T cells, B-cell-depleted T cells, or PBMCs.

Per the study methods: Amplification from reference gene primers served as the basis for estimated nucleated cell counts. The repertoire was sequenced with immunoSEQ multiplex PCR; TCRdb's copy has only in-frame clones and lacks some. V and J calls and clone size are copied from that table; D and trimming were computed from the DNA. The data hold tens of thousands of clones, with roughly 79% observed a single time. Trimming left V 3 bases short and J 6 bases short, with 9 bases between. The CDR3 consists of 13 residues. Germline CDR1 reads MGHRA; CDR2 reads YSYEKL. The chain couples TRBV4-1 to TRBJ2-1; D remains ambiguous. The origin of this receptor is a human donor in a cohort sampled during active COVID-19. The sequencing sample was made of peripheral blood. CDR3 loop: CASSHGLSNEQFF. CDR3 DNA: TGCGCCAGCAGCCACGGTTTGTCCAATGAGCAGTTCTTC.